The present TCR beta chain was sequenced within a study of blood T cell repertoires in COVID-19. This clone appeared a single time. In the authors' methods: Reference gene primer amplification gave estimated nucleated cell counts. The repertoire was sequenced with immunoSEQ multiplex PCR; TCRdb's copy has only in-frame clones and lacks some. V and J calls and clone size are as listed in that table; D and trimming were resolved from the DNA. The sample yields about 230,000 clones, roughly 85% seen once. Per the germline V gene, CDR1 is SGDLS and CDR2 is YYNGEE. The CDR3 consists of 13 residues. V was clipped by 2 bases and J by 5 bases, with 11 bases between them.

The sequenced material came from peripheral blood. The TCR comes from a man aged 45-65 years with COVID-19, enrolled during active disease. This chain uses TRBV9 with TRBJ2-7; tentative D call: TRBD2 (6 bases). The CDR3 loop reads CASSVGSAHEQYF. As DNA, the CDR3 is TGTGCCAGCAGCGTCGGGAGCGCCCACGAGCAGTACTTC.